These T cell receptor beta chains were read from a single sample in a study of T cell repertoires in cytomegalovirus infection. Their antigen targets remain unknown. Via MiXCR, TCRdb re-called the reads, giving one row per CDR3 protein. The data hold about 830,000 distinct CDR3 sequences, with 30% to 35% observed a single time. This material consisted of cultured CD8+ T cells from PBMCs, taken from culture after CMV antigen stimulation. These receptors originate from a human donor in good health (CMV status not recorded). Some clones in this sample may be carry-over from other donors' samples. The CDR3 runs from the conserved cysteine through the conserved F or W. The D gene is left open where the match is weak.

>TRBV7-3|TRBJ2-1|-
CASSPGVQPESYNEQFF
>TRBV10-3|TRBJ2-3|-
CATTGVPDTQYF
>TRBV6-1|TRBJ2-3|-
CASSLTRGGLSTDTQYF
>TRBV12-5|TRBJ2-5|TRBD2
CASGLGLAGGFLTSREVETQYF
>TRBV11-3|TRBJ2-2|-
CVSSLAPGPGELFF
>TRBV18|TRBJ1-2|TRBD1
CASSGTGTDPRTYGYTF
>TRBV7-4|TRBJ1-1|-
CASSLVGMGEAFF
>TRBV7-3|TRBJ2-3|TRBD1
CASSFFGQGRTDTQYF
>TRBV5-4|TRBJ2-1|TRBD1
CASSLTGTGHNEQFF
>TRBV6-1|TRBJ2-7|-
CASSEAGLASSIYEQYF
>TRBV2|TRBJ1-5|-
CASSEPDNQPQHF
>TRBV7-6|TRBJ1-1|TRBD1
CASSAVQGADTEAFF
>TRBV6-5|TRBJ1-1|TRBD1
CASSYYRGGNTEAFF
>TRBV10-3|TRBJ1-2|-
CALRQTNYGYTF
>TRBV19|TRBJ2-3|TRBD2
CASSRSGGEDTQYF
>TRBV5-1|TRBJ1-1|TRBD1
CASSLGGQGYVEAFF
>TRBV7-6|TRBJ2-1|TRBD1
CASSSPPSDRRKDNEQFF
>TRBV15|TRBJ1-1|-
CATSRDRGQGTEAFF
>TRBV12-3/TRBV12-4|TRBJ2-3|TRBD2
CASSFWLAEVTDTQYF
>TRBV19|TRBJ1-1|TRBD1
CASRDRGATEAFF
>TRBV12-3/TRBV12-4|TRBJ2-7|-
CTSSLAVRKIYEQYF
>TRBV7-6|TRBJ2-5|TRBD1
CASSLDRGSEETQYF
>TRBV11-2|TRBJ2-1|TRBD2
CASRLTSGSWDEQFF
>TRBV5-6|TRBJ2-5|-
CASSSEGDSHQETQYF
>TRBV7-9|TRBJ2-1|-
CASSIRTHSYNEQFF
>TRBV7-6|TRBJ1-1|TRBD1
CASSPTPGQTSHTEAFF
>TRBV12-3/TRBV12-4|TRBJ2-3|TRBD2
CASSSPGLAGGVEADTQYF
>TRBV6-5|TRBJ2-7|-
CTSSPGEIRDYEQYF
>TRBV7-4|TRBJ2-5|-
CASEGPEGETQYF
>TRBV19|TRBJ1-1|-
CASSPDGLLTEAFF
>TRBV27|TRBJ2-7|-
CASRQGPYEQYF
>TRBV6-1|TRBJ1-5|-
CASNRDSNQPQHF
>TRBV7-6|TRBJ2-7|TRBD1
CASSLEVTGRHEQYF
>TRBV6-2/TRBV6-3|TRBJ1-5|-
CASLEGGYNQPQHF
>TRBV27|TRBJ2-7|-
CASSLGQSIAYEQYF
>TRBV12-3/TRBV12-4|TRBJ2-3|-
CASTRRRVTDTQYF
>TRBV2|TRBJ2-3|-
CASVSGTRWADTQYF
>TRBV7-3|TRBJ2-1|TRBD2
CASSYTSGGAHEQFF
>TRBV7-6|TRBJ1-2|-
CASSLERSNMGGGYTF
>TRBV27|TRBJ2-3|-
CASSFSPGGGADTQYF
>TRBV18|TRBJ2-1|TRBD1
CASSPPRTGGTYNEQFF
>TRBV6-5|TRBJ2-3|-
CASSLADSDTQYF